This TCR beta chain appears in the sequencing data of a study of control samples from healthy donors and cancer patients. Germline V CDR1 and CDR2: SGHDT, YYEEEE. This CDR3 contains 15 residues. V lost 1 base and J 3 bases, leaving 13 bases between the germline ends. This clone was observed a single time. The method was immunoSEQ multiplex PCR; TCRdb's version includes in-frame clones alone and lacks a portion of them. The repertoire includes over 150,000 clones, about 91% of them detected once, and 2% to 2.5% sits in the top ten. The receptor was isolated from a woman in her 40s in good health. The chain is built from TRBV5-6 and TRBJ2-5; D ambiguous. Input material: blood. This CDR3 is CASSLQNRPEETQYF. The CDR3 DNA follows: TGTGCCAGCAGCTTGCAAAATCGGCCGGAAGAGACCCAGTACTTC.